The sequence of this TCR beta chain was determined in a study of blood T cell repertoires in COVID-19. The wider study: There were acute and convalescent COVID-19 samples, and they came from the United States, Italy and Spain. The analysed material was cDNA or gDNA that came from T cells, B-cell-depleted T cells, or PBMCs.

Across about 22 US areas, participants ranged in age from about 18 to 90 years. Two negative PCRs, clearance, or symptom resolution characterized the recovered Cohort 3 donors. CDR3 length: 16 amino acids. Unmatched junction bases numbered 12, after V lost 8 bases and J lost 2 bases. From germline, CDR1 is MGHDK and CDR2 SYGVNS. The protocol was immunoSEQ multiplex PCR, while the TCRdb copy is restricted to in-frame clones and leaves out a portion. The table shows approximately 250,000 clones, with around 89% occurring only once. Specimen: PBMCs or T cells enriched from blood (not recorded which). The TCR was taken from a woman in her 30s who had recovered from COVID-19. The chain carries TRBV25-1 and TRBJ2-7; 10 nucleotides agree with TRBD2. CDR3 in amino acids: CASGRGSGRQPYEQYF. The CDR3 DNA reads TGTGCCAGCGGGCGGGGTAGCGGGAGGCAACCCTACGAGCAGTACTTC.